This entry features one T cell receptor (beta chain) sequence. The target antigen is unknown. CDR1 is LGHNA and CDR2 is YNFKEQ in the germline V gene. Trimming stripped 3 bases from V and 1 base from J, with 17 bases between. This CDR3 spans 17 amino acids. The data were obtained in a study of cytomegalovirus exposure and HLA in healthy donors. Study findings and constraints: Reports indicate that TCR beta sequences accurately predicted the HLA-A and HLA-B alleles of most subjects. A later analysis associated about 18,000 TCR beta sequences with HLA alleles at a 0.05 false discovery rate.

PCR used 60 Vbeta primers and 13 Jbeta primers. The protocol was immunoSEQ multiplex PCR, while the TCRdb copy is restricted to in-frame clones and leaves out a portion. The sample includes roughly 80,000 clones. Material: PBMCs. The rearrangement links TRBV4-2 to TRBJ2-3, with D perhaps TRBD2 (5 bases). The sequence derives from a girl aged 10-17 years in good health and CMV-seropositive. CDR3 coding DNA: TGTGCCAGCAGCCACCGATCTGGAGGTAGCGGCACAGATACGCAGTATTTT. This sequence encodes CASSHRSGGSGTDTQYF.